The 28 T cell receptor beta chains presented below share a single source sample, sequenced in a study of blood T cell repertoires in COVID-19. Generated by immunoSEQ multiplex PCR, the TCRdb table keeps only in-frame clones and is missing some. This sample has 170,000 or so clones, with roughly 83% found just once. Sequencing used peripheral blood. The receptors stem from a woman aged 40-49 years with COVID-19, enrolled during active disease.

This chain joins TRBV11-2 and TRBJ2-7; no clear D. Trimming removed 3 bases at V and 0 bases at J, with 15 bases between. Germline V gene data show CDR1 as SGHAT and CDR2 as FQNNGV. This CDR3 is 16 amino acids long. The CDR3 nucleotides read TGTGCCAGCAGCTTTTACAGAAGCAAAGTCTCCTACGAGCAGTACTTC. Encoded protein: CASSFYRSKVSYEQYF.

This clone has just one count. V gene TRBV7-6 combines with J gene TRBJ2-2, with 7 bases lining up with TRBD1. V lost 1 base and J lost 4; bases outside the gene matches: 0. This CDR3 is built from 14 residues. Germline CDR1 and CDR2: SGHVS and FNYEAQ. This CDR3 reads CASSLGQGTGELFF. The CDR3, as DNA: TGTGCCAGCAGCTTAGGACAGGGCACCGGGGAGCTGTTTTTT.

The gene calls are TRBV14 and TRBJ2-5; D remains ambiguous. CDR3 length equals 14 residues. The V end lost 1 base, the J end lost 7 bases, and 13 bases lay between the germline ends. Germline V gene data show CDR1 as SGHDN and CDR2 as FVKESK. The CDR3 loop is CASSQVGAVGTQYF. In DNA, the CDR3 is TGTGCCAGCAGCCAAGTTGGAGCAGTTGGGACCCAGTACTTC.

V is TRBV7-9 and J is TRBJ2-1, with D unclear. The V gene lost 1 base and the J gene lost 5 bases, with 12 bases spanning the gap. The CDR3 length is 15 residues. CDR1 and CDR2 from the germline V gene are SEHNR and FQNEAQ (reference sequence). The CDR3 DNA sequence: TGTGCCAGCAGCTTAGTGATAGCCATCCACAATGAGCAGTTCTTC. It specifies CASSLVIAIHNEQFF.

This rearrangement joins TRBV11-3 to TRBJ1-3; tentative D call: TRBD1 (5 bases). V was clipped by 4 bases and J by 0 bases, with 13 bases between them. The CDR3 extends over 16 amino acids. The germline V gene encodes CDR1 SGHNT and CDR2 YENEEA. This CDR3 reads CASSSTLQGSGNTIYF. CDR3 sequence (DNA): TGTGCCAGCAGCTCGACCCTCCAGGGCTCTGGAAACACCATATATTTT.

The chain combines TRBV29-1 with TRBJ2-7, with unresolved D. Looked up from germline, CDR1 is SQVTM and CDR2 is ANQGSEA. This CDR3 comprises 13 residues. The V end was cut by 4 bases, the J end by 2 bases, with 12 bases between. The CDR3 nucleotides read TGCAGCGTTGTAGGCAGAACTACCTACGAGCAGTACTTC. It is translated as CSVVGRTTYEQYF.

This chain links TRBV5-1 with TRBJ2-7; TRBD1 might be the D (5 bases). CDR3 length: 14 amino acids. Deletions cut 4 bases from V and 9 bases from J, with 20 bases between. The germline V gene encodes CDR1 SGHRS and CDR2 YFSETQ. The chain's CDR3 is CASSTDNRSGWQYF. For the CDR3, the DNA is TGCGCCAGCAGCACCGATAACAGGTCTGGATGGCAGTACTTC.

The chain carries TRBV27 and TRBJ2-3; TRBD2 agrees at 10 bases. Germline lookup yields CDR1 MNHEY and CDR2 SMNVEV (reference sequence). Unmatched junction bases numbered 9, after V lost 3 bases and J lost 3 bases. The CDR3 is made up of 17 amino acids. The CDR3 DNA sequence: TGTGCCAGCAGTTTCCTTTCTCCGGGACTAGCGACAGATACGCAGTATTTT. Residues: CASSFLSPGLATDTQYF.

V gene TRBV10-2 combines with J gene TRBJ2-2; D may be TRBD1 (6 bases). Germline V gene lookup returns CDR1 WSHSY and CDR2 SAAADI. The CDR3 contains 14 residues. Between the trimmed V and J ends, which lost 6 bases and 6 bases, there was a span of 14 bases. The CDR3 protein is CASREQGRAGELFF. CDR3 coding DNA: TGCGCCAGCAGAGAACAGGGTAGGGCCGGGGAGCTGTTTTTT.

The gene calls are TRBV5-8 and TRBJ1-1; D is undetermined. CDR3 size: 11 residues. Germline V gives CDR1 SGHTS, CDR2 YDEGEE. V lost 4 bases and J 10 bases, leaving 11 bases between the germline ends. CDR3 in DNA: TGTGCCAGCAGCCAACTTAGCCCAGCTTTCTTT. Its protein is CASSQLSPAFF.

The sample holds one count of this clone. This chain connects TRBV7-8 to TRBJ1-2; D uncertain. CDR3 length: 15 residues. V dropped 1 base and J dropped 0 bases, with 9 bases sitting between them. Germline V gene data show CDR1 as SGHVS and CDR2 as FQNEAQ. The CDR3, as DNA: TGTGCCAGCAGCTTAGACGCAGCGCCTAACTATGGCTACACCTTC. Its protein is CASSLDAAPNYGYTF.

The chain links TRBV27 to TRBJ1-2; 8 bases line up with TRBD1. V shed 3 bases, J shed 7 bases, and the junction held 4 bases outside the gene matches. The CDR3 has 13 amino acids. CDR1 is MNHEY and CDR2 is SMNVEV in the germline V gene (reference sequence). CDR3 in amino acids: CASSFQGARGYTF. The CDR3 nucleotides are TGTGCCAGCAGTTTTCAGGGGGCCCGTGGCTACACCTTC.

The J gene is TRBJ2-2, the V gene TRBV7-3; the match to TRBD1 covers 7 bases. The CDR3 runs 15 residues. V was clipped by 6 bases and J by 0 bases; unmatched bases: 4. Looked up from germline, CDR1 is SGHTA and CDR2 is FQGTGA. CDR3 nucleotide sequence: TGTGCCAGCAGGGTGGGGACAGCGAACACCGGGGAGCTGTTTTTT. Its translation is CASRVGTANTGELFF.

The V gene is TRBV7-2, the J gene TRBJ1-2; TRBD1 aligns across 9 bases. Germline V gene lookup returns CDR1 SGHTA and CDR2 FQGNSA. This CDR3 comprises 16 residues. J lost 4 bases, V lost 1 base, and 7 bases had no gene match. Here the CDR3 DNA reads TGTGCCAGCAGCTTAGAACCGACAGGGGGGCCCTATGGCTACACCTTC. This gives the protein CASSLEPTGGPYGYTF.

The count of this clone is one. The rearrangement joins TRBV9 to TRBJ2-7; the D gene is possibly TRBD2 (5 bases). Germline CDR1 reads SGDLS; CDR2 reads YYNGEE. V was clipped by 0 bases and J by 9 bases, with 19 bases between them. This CDR3 comprises 15 residues. The CDR3 reads CASSVGESPRLGQYF. CDR3 in DNA: TGTGCCAGCAGCGTAGGGGAGTCCCCCCGACTTGGGCAGTACTTC.

The chain is built from TRBV2 and TRBJ2-1; no clear D gene. Germline lookup yields CDR1 SNHLY and CDR2 FYNNEI. V was trimmed by 6 bases and J by 0 bases, leaving 9 bases between them. This CDR3 has 14 residues. CDR3: CASSPVLSYNEQFF. CDR3 DNA: TGTGCCAGCAGCCCGGTACTCTCCTACAATGAGCAGTTCTTC. Drawing the rest from reference TRBV2 and TRBJ2-1, the complete variable domain is EPEVTQTPSHQVTQMGQEVILRCVPISNHLYFYWYRQILGQKVEFLVSFYNNEISEKSEIFDDQFSVERPDGSNFTLKIRSTKLEDSAMYFCASSPVLSYNEQFFGPGTRLTVL.

The V gene is TRBV19, the J gene TRBJ2-1; 13 bases fit TRBD2. Germline V lookup: CDR1 LNHDA, CDR2 SQIVND (reference sequence). There are 20 residues in the CDR3. With 5 bases clipped from V and 1 base from J, the junction kept 14 bases outside the gene matches. The CDR3 DNA reads as TGTGCCAGTAGTTCCCCCACCGGGACTAGCGGGATTCGGTCCTACAATGAGCAGTTCTTC. It is translated as CASSSPTGTSGIRSYNEQFF.

For the CDR3, the DNA is TGTGCCAGCAGCGAGAGCTGGGGGGGCGGAGATACGCAGTATTTT. It codes for CASSESWGGGDTQYF. This chain links TRBV7-9 with TRBJ2-3; tentative D call: TRBD2 (7 bases). In germline, CDR1 is SEHNR, CDR2 FQNEAQ (reference sequence). V lost 5 bases and J lost 5, with 17 bases in between. This CDR3 is built from 15 residues.

The rearrangement links TRBV20-1 to TRBJ1-4, with D tentatively TRBD1 (5 bases). Germline V gives CDR1 DFQATT, CDR2 SNEGSKA (reference sequence). This CDR3 comprises 14 residues. The V gene lost 4 bases and the J gene lost 6 bases, with 15 bases spanning the gap. In DNA form, the CDR3 reads TGCAGTGCTACTGACGCCCCGGGGGATGAAAAACTGTTTTTT. It translates to CSATDAPGDEKLFF.

The chain is built from TRBV11-2 and TRBJ2-7; no firm D call. This CDR3 region has 11 residues. From germline, CDR1 is SGHAT and CDR2 FQNNGV. Trimming took off 6 bases at V and 2 bases at J, with 5 bases between the two ends. The CDR3 is CASSLAYEQYF. CDR3 nucleotides: TGTGCCAGCAGTCTCGCCTACGAGCAGTACTTC.

The gene calls are TRBV5-4 and TRBJ2-3; 10 nucleotides align to TRBD1. V lost 7 bases and J lost 4; bases outside the gene matches: 3. The CDR3 totals 13 residues. The germline CDR1 and CDR2 sequences are SGHNT and YYREEE (reference sequence). The CDR3, as DNA: TGTGCCAGCGGCGGGACAGGGGCAGATACGCAGTATTTT. Translating it yields CASGGTGADTQYF. Full variable domain (missing parts from reference TRBV5-4 and TRBJ2-3): ETGVTQSPTHLIKTRGQQVTLRCSSQSGHNTVSWYQQALGQGPQFIFQYYREEENGRGNFPPRFSGLQFPNYSSELNVNALELDDSALYLCASGGTGADTQYFGPGTRLTVL.

V usage is TRBV6-5 and J usage is TRBJ1-3; no reliable D call. Trimming pared 2 bases from V and 3 bases from J, leaving 8 bases between. The CDR3 spans 14 residues. The germline CDR1 and CDR2 sequences are MNHEY and SVGAGI. CDR3 amino acids: CASSYELDGNTIYF. The CDR3 region has the DNA TGTGCCAGCAGTTACGAGCTAGATGGAAACACCATATATTTT.

The rearrangement links TRBV19 to TRBJ1-5; tentatively, D is TRBD1 (6 bases). There are 14 residues in the CDR3. Germline-derived CDR1 and CDR2 are LNHDA and SQIVND (reference sequence). V was cut by 6 bases and J by 7 bases, with 16 bases left in between. The CDR3 nucleotides read TGTGCCAGTAGGGGTCCAGGGGCTTGGCAGCCCCAGCATTTT. As protein: CASRGPGAWQPQHF.

The V and J genes are TRBV10-2 and TRBJ1-2; D perhaps matches TRBD1 (6 bases). In germline, CDR1 is WSHSY, CDR2 SAAADI. Trimming stripped 1 base from V and 14 bases from J, with 14 bases between. The CDR3 is made up of 12 amino acids. The CDR3 is CASSELGSGDTF. The CDR3, as DNA: TGCGCCAGCAGTGAGTTGGGGTCAGGGGATACCTTC.

A note on this clone: This CDR3 is also generated by other DNA sequences in the sample. This sequence joins TRBV29-1 and TRBJ1-2, with 9 bases lining up with TRBD1. Looked up from germline, CDR1 is SQVTM and CDR2 is ANQGSEA. The CDR3 length is 12 residues. Trimming cost V 7 bases and J 1 base; bases outside gene matches: 1. The CDR3 DNA follows: TGCAGCGCGGGACAGGGTAACTATGGCTACACCTTC. Amino acids: CSAGQGNYGYTF.

The chain couples TRBV25-1 to TRBJ2-3; 7 bases are shared with TRBD1. The CDR3 sequence is 14 residues long. J lost 0 bases, V lost 6 bases, and 3 bases had no gene match. Germline V gives CDR1 MGHDK, CDR2 SYGVNS. In DNA form, the CDR3 reads TGTGCCAGCAGAGGACAGGTCAGCACAGATACGCAGTATTTT. It encodes CASRGQVSTDTQYF.

This chain links TRBV19 with TRBJ1-5; no definite D call. This CDR3 is built from 14 residues. V was trimmed by 7 bases and J by 2 bases, leaving 12 bases between them. Germline CDR1 reads LNHDA; CDR2 reads SQIVND (reference sequence). CDR3 residues: CASNPQSGNQPQHF. CDR3 bases: TGTGCCAGTAATCCACAGAGTGGCAATCAGCCCCAGCATTTT.

This clone was seen a single time. The chain has TRBV18 and TRBJ1-3; perhaps TRBD1 as D (5 bases). CDR1 KGHSH and CDR2 LQKENI come from the germline V gene. This CDR3 comprises 18 residues. Trimming shortened V by 6 bases and J by 0 bases, and 21 bases separated the two germline ends. The CDR3 DNA follows: TGTGCCAGCTCCCCTAACCCTCACCGGGGGACCTCTGGAAACACCATATATTTT. It is translated as CASSPNPHRGTSGNTIYF.